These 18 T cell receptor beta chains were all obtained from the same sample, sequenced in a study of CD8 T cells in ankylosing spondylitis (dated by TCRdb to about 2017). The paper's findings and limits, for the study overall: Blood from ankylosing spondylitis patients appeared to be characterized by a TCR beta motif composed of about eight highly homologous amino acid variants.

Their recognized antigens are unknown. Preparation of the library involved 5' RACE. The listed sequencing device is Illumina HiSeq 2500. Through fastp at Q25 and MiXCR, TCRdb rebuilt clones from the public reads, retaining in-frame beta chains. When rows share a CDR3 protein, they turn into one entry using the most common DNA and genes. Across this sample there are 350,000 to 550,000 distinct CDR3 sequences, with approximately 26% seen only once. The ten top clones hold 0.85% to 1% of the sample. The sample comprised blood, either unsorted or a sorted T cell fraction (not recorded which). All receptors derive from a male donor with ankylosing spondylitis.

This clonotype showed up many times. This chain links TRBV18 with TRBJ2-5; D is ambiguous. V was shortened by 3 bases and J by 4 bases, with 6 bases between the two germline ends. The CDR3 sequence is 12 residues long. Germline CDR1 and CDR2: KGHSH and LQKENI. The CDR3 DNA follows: TGTGCCAGCTCACCGGCTGGAGAGACCCAGTACTTC. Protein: CASSPAGETQYF.

The CDR3 nucleotides read TGTGCCAGCAGCTTATCCTCAGGTAGCCTTGGAGAGACCCAGTACTTC. Translated, it gives CASSLSSGSLGETQYF. The chain joins TRBV7-2 to TRBJ2-5; D not resolved. Trimming removed 2 bases from V and 4 bases from J, with 17 bases in between. Germline values: CDR1 SGHTA, CDR2 FQGNSA. There are 16 residues in the CDR3.

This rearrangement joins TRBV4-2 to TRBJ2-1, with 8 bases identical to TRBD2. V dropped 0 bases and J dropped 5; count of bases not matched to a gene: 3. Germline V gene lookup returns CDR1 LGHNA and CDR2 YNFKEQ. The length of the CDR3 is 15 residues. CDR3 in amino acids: CASSQDQRENNEQFF. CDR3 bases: TGTGCCAGCAGCCAAGATCAGCGGGAGAACAATGAGCAGTTCTTC.

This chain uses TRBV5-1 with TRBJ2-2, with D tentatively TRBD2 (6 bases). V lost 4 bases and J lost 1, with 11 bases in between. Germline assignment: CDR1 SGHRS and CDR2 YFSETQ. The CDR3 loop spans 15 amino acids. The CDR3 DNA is TGCGCCAGCAGCGTCGGGACTGGGAACACCGGGGAGCTGTTTTTT. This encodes CASSVGTGNTGELFF.

CDR3 protein: CASSPASGDNEQFF. Here the CDR3 DNA reads TGTGCCAGCTCACCGGCTAGCGGGGACAATGAGCAGTTCTTC. This chain connects TRBV18 to TRBJ2-1, with 9 bases matching TRBD2. This CDR3 has 14 amino acids. Germline CDR1 and CDR2: KGHSH and LQKENI. V shed 3 bases and J 5 bases; nucleotides not matched to a gene: 2.

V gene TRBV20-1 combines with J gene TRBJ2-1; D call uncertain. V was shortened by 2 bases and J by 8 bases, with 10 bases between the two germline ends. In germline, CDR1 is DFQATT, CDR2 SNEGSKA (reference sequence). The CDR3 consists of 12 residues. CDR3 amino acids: CSARSPKDEQFF. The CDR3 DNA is TGCAGTGCTAGAAGCCCAAAGGATGAGCAGTTCTTC.

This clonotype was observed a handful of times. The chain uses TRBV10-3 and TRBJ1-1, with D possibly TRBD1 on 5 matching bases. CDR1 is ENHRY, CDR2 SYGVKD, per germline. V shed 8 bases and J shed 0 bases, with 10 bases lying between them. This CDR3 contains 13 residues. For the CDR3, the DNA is TGTGCCATCGGGGCCAGTATGAACACTGAAGCTTTCTTT. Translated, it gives CAIGASMNTEAFF.

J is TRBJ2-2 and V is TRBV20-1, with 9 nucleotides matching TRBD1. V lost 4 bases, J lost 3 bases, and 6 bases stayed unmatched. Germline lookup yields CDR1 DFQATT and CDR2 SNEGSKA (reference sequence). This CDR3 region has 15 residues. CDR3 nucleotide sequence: TGCAGTGCTATAGGCCGGACAGGGGACACCGGGGAGCTGTTTTTT. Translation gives CSAIGRTGDTGELFF.

In nucleotides, the CDR3 is TGCAGTGCTAGAATTGGGGCGGAGGAGACCCAGTACTTC. Its translation: CSARIGAEETQYF. This chain links TRBV20-1 with TRBJ2-5; D is perhaps TRBD1 (5 bases). The CDR3 length is 13 residues. V was clipped by 2 bases and J by 5 bases, with 12 bases between them. Per germline, CDR1 DFQATT and CDR2 SNEGSKA (reference sequence).

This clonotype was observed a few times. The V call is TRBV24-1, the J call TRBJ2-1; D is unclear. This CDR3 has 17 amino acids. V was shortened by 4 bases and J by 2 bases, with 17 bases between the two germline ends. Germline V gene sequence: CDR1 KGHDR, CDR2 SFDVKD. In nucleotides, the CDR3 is TGTGCCACCAGTGACCGACGCGTGACTGGAACCTACAATGAGCAGTTCTTC. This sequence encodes CATSDRRVTGTYNEQFF.

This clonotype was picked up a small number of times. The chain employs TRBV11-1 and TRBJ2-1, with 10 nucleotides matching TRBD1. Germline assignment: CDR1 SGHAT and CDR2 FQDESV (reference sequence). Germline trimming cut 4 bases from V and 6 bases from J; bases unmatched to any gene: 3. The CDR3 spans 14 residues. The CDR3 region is CASSWGDRGNEQFF. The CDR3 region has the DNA TGTGCCAGCAGCTGGGGGGACAGGGGCAATGAGCAGTTCTTC.

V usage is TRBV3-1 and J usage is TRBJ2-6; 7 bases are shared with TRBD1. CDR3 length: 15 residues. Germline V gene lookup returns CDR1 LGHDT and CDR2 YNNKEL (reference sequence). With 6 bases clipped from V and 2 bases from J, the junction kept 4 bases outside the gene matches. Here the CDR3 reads CASRAGGPGANVLTF. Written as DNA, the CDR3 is TGTGCCAGCAGAGCAGGGGGACCTGGGGCCAACGTCCTGACTTTC.

The CDR3 nucleotides are TGTGCCAGCAGTGCCTACGCCGGACTAGCGGCTAGCACAGATACGCAGTATTTT. It specifies CASSAYAGLAASTDTQYF. This rearrangement joins TRBV25-1 to TRBJ2-3, with 10 bases fitting TRBD2. The V gene's germline CDR1 is MGHDK and CDR2 SYGVNS. The CDR3 consists of 18 residues. J was trimmed by 0 bases and V by 4 bases; bases with no gene match: 10.

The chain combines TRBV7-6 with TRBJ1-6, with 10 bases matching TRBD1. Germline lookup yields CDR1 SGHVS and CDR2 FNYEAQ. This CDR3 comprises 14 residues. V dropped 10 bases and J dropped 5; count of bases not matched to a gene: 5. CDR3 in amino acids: CAKGTGANNSPLHF. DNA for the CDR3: TGTGCCAAGGGGACAGGGGCAAATAATTCACCCCTCCACTTT.

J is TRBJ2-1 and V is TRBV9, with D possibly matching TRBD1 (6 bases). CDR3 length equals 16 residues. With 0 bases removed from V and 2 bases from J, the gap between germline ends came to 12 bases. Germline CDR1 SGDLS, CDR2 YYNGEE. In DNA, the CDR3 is TGTGCCAGCAGCGTAGGGGGGCTAGCAGCCTACAATGAGCAGTTCTTC. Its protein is CASSVGGLAAYNEQFF.

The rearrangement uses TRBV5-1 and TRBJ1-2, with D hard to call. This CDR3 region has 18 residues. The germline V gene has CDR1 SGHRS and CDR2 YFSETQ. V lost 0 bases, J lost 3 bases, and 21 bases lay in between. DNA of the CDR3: TGCGCCAGCAGCTTGGATTCCGGAGGCGCCACGATTTACTATGGCTACACCTTC. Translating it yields CASSLDSGGATIYYGYTF.

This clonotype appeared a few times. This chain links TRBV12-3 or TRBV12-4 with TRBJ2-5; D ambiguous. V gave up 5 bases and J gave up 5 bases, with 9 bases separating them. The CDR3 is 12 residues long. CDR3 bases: TGTGCCAGCAGTCAGACGTGGGAGACCCAGTACTTC. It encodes CASSQTWETQYF.

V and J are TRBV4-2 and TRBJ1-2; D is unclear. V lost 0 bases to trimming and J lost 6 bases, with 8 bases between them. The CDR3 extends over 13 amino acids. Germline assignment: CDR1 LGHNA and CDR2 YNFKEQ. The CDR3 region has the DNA TGTGCCAGCAGCCAAGATCTTAGGGATGGCTACACCTTC. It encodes CASSQDLRDGYTF.